One and the same sample provided the 17 T cell receptor beta chains below, sequenced in a study of blood T cell repertoires in COVID-19. Only in-frame clones appear in the TCRdb table, and some are missing; sequencing was by immunoSEQ multiplex PCR. Of over 90,000 clones listed, 70% to 90% are singletons. Sequencing was done on a sample of peripheral blood. The receptors shown here come from a woman aged 55-70 years in a cohort sampled during active or convalescent COVID-19.

This sequence joins TRBV6-5 and TRBJ1-2; TRBD1 matches 10 bases. This CDR3 region has 13 residues. Germline V lookup: CDR1 MNHEY, CDR2 SVGAGI. Losses at the gene ends were 7 bases for V and 2 bases for J; bases not matched to a gene: 1. The CDR3 reads CASMDRGNYGYTF. The DNA for the CDR3 is TGTGCCAGCATGGACAGGGGGAACTATGGCTACACCTTC.

This clone was counted only a few times. In nucleotides, the CDR3 is TGCGCCAGCAGCTTAAATCGGGACATCCAGGATAATGAAAAACTGTTTTTT. This codes for CASSLNRDIQDNEKLFF. The rearrangement links TRBV5-1 to TRBJ1-4; TRBD1 is a possible D gene (6 bases). Trimming took 2 bases from V and 4 from J, leaving 18 bases between them. Germline CDR1 SGHRS, CDR2 YFSETQ. This CDR3 is 17 amino acids long.

The J gene is TRBJ1-5, the V gene TRBV19; D remains ambiguous. The V gene's germline CDR1 is LNHDA and CDR2 SQIVND (reference sequence). The V end lost 4 bases, the J end lost 3 bases, and 4 bases lay between the germline ends. The CDR3 is 12 residues long. In DNA, the CDR3 is TGTGCCAGTAGTAAAGCCAATCAGCCCCAGCATTTT. Its protein is CASSKANQPQHF.

This clone has only a few counts. CDR3 sequence: CAWRNRDRGVYEQYF. DNA of the CDR3: TGTGCCTGGAGAAACCGGGACAGGGGGGTTTACGAGCAGTACTTC. The chain links TRBV30 to TRBJ2-7, with 11 positions matching TRBD1. This CDR3 is 15 amino acids long. CDR1 GTSNPN and CDR2 SVGIG come from the germline V gene (reference sequence). V lost 3 bases and J lost 4; bases outside the gene matches: 8.

This chain connects TRBV9 to TRBJ2-1, with 7 bases lining up with TRBD2. Germline V gene data show CDR1 as SGDLS and CDR2 as YYNGEE. Losses at the gene ends were 0 bases for V and 3 bases for J; bases not matched to a gene: 3. This CDR3 has 15 residues. The DNA of the CDR3 is TGTGCCAGCAGCGTAGACCCGGGAGGCTACAATGAGCAGTTCTTC. Translating it yields CASSVDPGGYNEQFF.

Only a few counts were recorded for this clone. This chain uses TRBV6-5 with TRBJ2-2; D remains unclear. Trimming took 5 bases from V and 4 from J, leaving 14 bases between them. Germline-derived CDR1 and CDR2 are MNHEY and SVGAGI. This CDR3 is 15 amino acids long. CDR3 sequence reads: CASSLTFGGTGELFF. The DNA for the CDR3 is TGTGCCAGCAGTCTGACCTTCGGCGGCACCGGGGAGCTGTTTTTT.

This clone was counted a single time. The V gene is TRBV7-2, the J gene TRBJ1-5; D may be TRBD1 (5 bases). V lost 5 bases to trimming and J lost 5 bases, with 16 bases between them. Germline CDR1 and CDR2: SGHTA and FQGNSA. This CDR3 has 15 residues. The CDR3, as DNA: TGTGCCAGCAGCATAAGCACAGGCGCTCATCAGCCCCAGCATTTT. Translating gives CASSISTGAHQPQHF.

This clone has a single count. The CDR3 sequence is CASSEPGMGGNTIYF. Here the CDR3 DNA reads TGTGCCAGCAGCGAGCCAGGGATGGGGGGAAACACCATATATTTT. The chain has TRBV6-6 and TRBJ1-3; perhaps TRBD1 as D (5 bases). The CDR3 length is 15 residues. Germline V CDR1 and CDR2: MNHNY, SVGAGI (reference sequence). V was trimmed by 6 bases and J by 4 bases, leaving 16 bases between them.

The rearrangement links TRBV3-1 (or the pseudogene TRBV3-2) to TRBJ2-2; the match to TRBD1 covers 7 bases. Germline V gene data show CDR1 as LGHDT and CDR2 as YNNKEL (reference sequence). V was pared by 4 bases and J by 6 bases, with 8 bases of the junction left unmatched. This CDR3 spans 15 amino acids. CDR3 residues: CASSLGQRGAGELFF. The DNA of the CDR3 is TGTGCCAGCAGCCTGGGACAGCGTGGGGCCGGGGAGCTGTTTTTT.

The chain carries TRBV6-5 and TRBJ2-7; possibly TRBD2 for D (6 bases). Between the trimmed V and J ends, which lost 2 bases and 4 bases, there was a span of 12 bases. From germline, CDR1 is MNHEY and CDR2 SVGAGI. The CDR3 consists of 14 residues. In DNA, the CDR3 is TGTGCCAGCAGTTACGGGACTTCAATGTACGAGCAGTACTTC. Its protein product is CASSYGTSMYEQYF.

V and J are TRBV12-3 or TRBV12-4 and TRBJ2-5, with TRBD1 identical over 7 bases. This CDR3 has 13 amino acids. The V segment lost 7 bases and the J segment 6 bases; nucleotides outside the gene matches: 8. CDR3 coding DNA: TGTGCCAGCAAGGGGACAGCTTGGAAGACCCAGTACTTC. The encoded protein is CASKGTAWKTQYF.

Only a few counts were recorded for this clone. The chain joins TRBV9 to TRBJ1-5; the D gene is possibly TRBD1 (6 bases). CDR1 and CDR2 (germline): SGDLS, YYNGEE. Trimming stripped 3 bases from V and 3 bases from J, with 13 bases between. There are 15 residues in the CDR3. The CDR3 nucleotides read TGTGCCAGCAGCGCACAGGGAAGGGTCAATCAGCCCCAGCATTTT. This translates into CASSAQGRVNQPQHF. The variable domain in full, with the rest retrieved from reference TRBV9 and TRBJ1-5, is DSGVTQTPKHLITATGQRVTLRCSPRSGDLSVYWYQQSLDQGLQFLIQYYNGEERAKGNILERFSAQQFPDLHSELNLSSLELGDSALYFCASSAQGRVNQPQHFGDGTRLSIL.

The rearrangement links TRBV5-6 to TRBJ1-5; no firm D call. The V end was cut by 0 bases, the J end by 7 bases, with 11 bases between. The CDR3 runs to 14 residues. Germline values: CDR1 SGHDT, CDR2 YYEEEE. CDR3 sequence (DNA): TGTGCCAGCAGCTTGGTTTGGGAGGGCCAGCCCCAGCATTTT. Translated, it gives CASSLVWEGQPQHF.

V gene TRBV5-4 combines with J gene TRBJ2-2; 9 bases are a match to TRBD2. This CDR3 has 15 amino acids. Germline trimming cut 4 bases from V and 6 bases from J; bases unmatched to any gene: 7. In germline, CDR1 is SGHNT, CDR2 YYREEE (reference sequence). CDR3 nucleotides: TGTGCCAGCAGCATCCCGGGACTAGCTGCCGGGGAGCTGTTTTTT. Translation: CASSIPGLAAGELFF. Looking up the rest from reference TRBV5-4 and TRBJ2-2 gives the full variable domain: ETGVTQSPTHLIKTRGQQVTLRCSSQSGHNTVSWYQQALGQGPQFIFQYYREEENGRGNFPPRFSGLQFPNYSSELNVNALELDDSALYLCASSIPGLAAGELFFGEGSRLTVL.

V and J are TRBV7-9 and TRBJ1-4, with 7 nucleotides matching TRBD1. Trimming took 4 bases from V and 7 from J; bases not matched to a gene: 3. The length of the CDR3 is 13 residues. Germline values: CDR1 SEHNR, CDR2 FQNEAQ (reference sequence). The CDR3 protein is CASSSGDSEKLFF. CDR3 in DNA: TGTGCCAGCAGCTCCGGGGACAGTGAAAAACTGTTTTTT.

This clone has a single count. The chain couples TRBV7-9 to TRBJ2-5, with 9 bases that match TRBD1. CDR3 size: 11 residues. J was trimmed by 7 bases and V by 11 bases; bases with no gene match: 5. Germline-derived CDR1 and CDR2 are SEHNR and FQNEAQ (reference sequence). CDR3 coding DNA: TGTGCCGGACAGGGGCCCGGGACCCAGTACTTC. Its translation: CAGQGPGTQYF.

This rearrangement joins TRBV28 to TRBJ2-3; possible D gene TRBD2, 5 bases. The CDR3 is 15 amino acids. The V and J ends lost 5 bases and 1 base respectively, with 13 bases between them. CDR1 is MDHEN, CDR2 SYDVKM, per germline. The CDR3 DNA reads TGTGCCAGCAGTGACCCTGGGAGAGGCACAGATACGCAGTATTTT. Amino acids: CASSDPGRGTDTQYF.